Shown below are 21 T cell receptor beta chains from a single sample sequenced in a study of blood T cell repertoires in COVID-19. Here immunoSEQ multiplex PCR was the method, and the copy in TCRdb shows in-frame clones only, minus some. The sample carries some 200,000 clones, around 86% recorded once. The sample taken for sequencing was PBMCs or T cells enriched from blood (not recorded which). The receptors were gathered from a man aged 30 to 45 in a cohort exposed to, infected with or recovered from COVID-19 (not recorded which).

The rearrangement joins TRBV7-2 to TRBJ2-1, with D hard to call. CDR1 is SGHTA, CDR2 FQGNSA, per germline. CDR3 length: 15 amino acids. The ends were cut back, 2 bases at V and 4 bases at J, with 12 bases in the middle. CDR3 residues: CASSLQRTRYNEQFF. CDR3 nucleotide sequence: TGTGCCAGCAGCTTACAGCGAACAAGATACAATGAGCAGTTCTTC.

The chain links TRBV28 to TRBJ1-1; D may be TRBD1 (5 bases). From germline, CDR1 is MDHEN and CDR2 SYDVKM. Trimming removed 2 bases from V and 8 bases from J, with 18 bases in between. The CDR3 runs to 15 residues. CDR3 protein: CASSLGAGGWGEAFF. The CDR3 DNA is TGTGCCAGCAGTTTAGGCGCCGGGGGTTGGGGCGAAGCTTTCTTT.

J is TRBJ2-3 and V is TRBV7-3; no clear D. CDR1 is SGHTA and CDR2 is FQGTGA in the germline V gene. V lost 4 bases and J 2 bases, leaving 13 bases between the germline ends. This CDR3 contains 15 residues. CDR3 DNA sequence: TGTGCCAGCAGCTCCCTGGCTGCACCCACAGATACGCAGTATTTT. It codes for CASSSLAAPTDTQYF.

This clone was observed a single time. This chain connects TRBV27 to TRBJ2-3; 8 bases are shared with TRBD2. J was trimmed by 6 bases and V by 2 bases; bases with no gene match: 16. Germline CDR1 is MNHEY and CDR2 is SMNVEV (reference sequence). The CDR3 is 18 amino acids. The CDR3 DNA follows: TGTGCCAGCAGTTTAGAAGGAGAGACCGGGAGGGATTGGGATACGCAGTATTTT. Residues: CASSLEGETGRDWDTQYF.

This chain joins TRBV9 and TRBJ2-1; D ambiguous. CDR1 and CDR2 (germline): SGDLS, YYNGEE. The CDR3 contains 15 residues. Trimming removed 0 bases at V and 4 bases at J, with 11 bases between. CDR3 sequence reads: CASSVEFARYNEQFF. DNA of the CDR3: TGTGCCAGCAGCGTAGAATTTGCCAGATACAATGAGCAGTTCTTC.

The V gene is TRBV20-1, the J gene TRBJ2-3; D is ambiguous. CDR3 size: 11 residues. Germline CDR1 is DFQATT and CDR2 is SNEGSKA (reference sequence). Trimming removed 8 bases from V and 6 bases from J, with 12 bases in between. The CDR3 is CSRSAGDTQYF. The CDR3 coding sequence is TGCAGTCGCTCCGCCGGGGATACGCAGTATTTT.

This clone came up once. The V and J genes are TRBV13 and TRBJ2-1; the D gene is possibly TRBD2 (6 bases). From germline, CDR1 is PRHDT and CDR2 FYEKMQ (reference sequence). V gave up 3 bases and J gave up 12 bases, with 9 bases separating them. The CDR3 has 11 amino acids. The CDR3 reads CASSFRLVQFF. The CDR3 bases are TGTGCCAGCAGCTTCCGACTAGTGCAGTTCTTC.

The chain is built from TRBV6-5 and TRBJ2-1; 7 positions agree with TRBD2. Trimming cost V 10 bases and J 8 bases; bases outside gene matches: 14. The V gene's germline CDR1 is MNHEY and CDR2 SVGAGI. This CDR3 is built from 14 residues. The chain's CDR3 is CAIRRGGSLDEQFF. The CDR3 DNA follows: TGTGCCATCCGCCGGGGCGGGAGTTTAGATGAGCAGTTCTTC.

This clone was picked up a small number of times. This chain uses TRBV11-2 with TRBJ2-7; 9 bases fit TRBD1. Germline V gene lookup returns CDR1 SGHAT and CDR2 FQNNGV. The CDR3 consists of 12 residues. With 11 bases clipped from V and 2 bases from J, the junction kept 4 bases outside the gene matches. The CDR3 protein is CAGGTGPYEQYF. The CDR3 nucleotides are TGTGCCGGTGGGACAGGGCCCTACGAGCAGTACTTC. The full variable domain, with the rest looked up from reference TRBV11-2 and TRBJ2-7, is EAGVAQSPRYKIIEKRQSVAFWCNPISGHATLYWYQQILGQGPKLLIQFQNNGVVDDSQLPKDRFSAERLKGVDSTLKIQPAKLEDSAVYLCAGGTGPYEQYFGPGTRLTVT.

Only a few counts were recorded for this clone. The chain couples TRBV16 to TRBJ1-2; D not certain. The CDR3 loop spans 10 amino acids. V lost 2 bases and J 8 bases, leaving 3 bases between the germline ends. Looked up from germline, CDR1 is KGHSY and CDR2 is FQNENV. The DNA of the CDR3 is TGTGCCAGCAGCCAAAGCGGCTACACCTTC. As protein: CASSQSGYTF.

CDR3 in amino acids: CASSLLGTGRDTEAFF. The DNA for the CDR3 is TGTGCCAGCTCACTTCTAGGGACAGGGCGGGACACTGAAGCTTTCTTT. V and J are TRBV18 and TRBJ1-1; 9 nucleotides match TRBD1. The CDR3 contains 16 residues. Unmatched junction bases numbered 9, after V lost 4 bases and J lost 3 bases. Germline lookup yields CDR1 KGHSH and CDR2 LQKENI.

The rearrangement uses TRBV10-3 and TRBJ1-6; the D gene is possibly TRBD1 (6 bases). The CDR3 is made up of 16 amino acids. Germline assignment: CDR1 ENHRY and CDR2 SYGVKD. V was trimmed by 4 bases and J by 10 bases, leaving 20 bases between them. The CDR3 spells CAISGGGKGGSSPLHF. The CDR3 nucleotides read TGTGCCATCAGTGGTGGTGGTAAGGGGGGGAGCTCACCCCTCCACTTT.

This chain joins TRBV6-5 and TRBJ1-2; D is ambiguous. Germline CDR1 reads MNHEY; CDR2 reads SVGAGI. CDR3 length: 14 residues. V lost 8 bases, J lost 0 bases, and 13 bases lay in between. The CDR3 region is CASGRLQTNYGYTF. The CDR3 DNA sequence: TGTGCCAGCGGCCGCCTACAGACTAACTATGGCTACACCTTC.

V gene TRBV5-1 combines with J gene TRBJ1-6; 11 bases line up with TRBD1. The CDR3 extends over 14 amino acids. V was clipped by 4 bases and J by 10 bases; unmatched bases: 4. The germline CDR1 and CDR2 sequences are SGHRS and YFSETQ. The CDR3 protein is CASSGQGAGSPLHF. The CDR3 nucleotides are TGCGCCAGCAGCGGACAGGGGGCAGGATCACCCCTCCACTTT.

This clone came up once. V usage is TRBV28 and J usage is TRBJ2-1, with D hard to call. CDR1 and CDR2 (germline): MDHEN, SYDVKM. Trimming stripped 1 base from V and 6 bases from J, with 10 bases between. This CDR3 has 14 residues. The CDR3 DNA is TGTGCCAGCAGTTTATTCTCTGTTAGCAATGAGCAGTTCTTC. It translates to CASSLFSVSNEQFF.

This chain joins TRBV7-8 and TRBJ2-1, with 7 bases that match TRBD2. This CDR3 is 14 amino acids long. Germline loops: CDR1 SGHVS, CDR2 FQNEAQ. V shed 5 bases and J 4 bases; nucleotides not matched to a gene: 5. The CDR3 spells CASSGLVGYNEQFF. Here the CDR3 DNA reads TGTGCCAGCAGCGGACTAGTCGGGTACAATGAGCAGTTCTTC.

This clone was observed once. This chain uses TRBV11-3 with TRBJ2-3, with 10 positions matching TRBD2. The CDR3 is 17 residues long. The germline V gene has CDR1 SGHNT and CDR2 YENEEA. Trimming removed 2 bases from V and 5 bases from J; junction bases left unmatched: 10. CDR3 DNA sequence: TGTGCCAGCAGCTTATCGATTCGCACTAGCGGGGAAGATACGCAGTATTTT. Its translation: CASSLSIRTSGEDTQYF. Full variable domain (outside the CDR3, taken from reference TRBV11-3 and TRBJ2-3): EAGVVQSPRYKIIEKKQPVAFWCNPISGHNTLYWYLQNLGQGPELLIRYENEEAVDDSQLPKDRFSAERLKGVDSTLKIQPAELGDSAVYLCASSLSIRTSGEDTQYFGPGTRLTVL.

The CDR3 nucleotides are TGTGCCAGCAGCCAGGAGGGGGGGTTGAGTCAGCCCCAGCATTTT. It translates to CASSQEGGLSQPQHF. The rearrangement links TRBV5-5 to TRBJ1-5; D might be TRBD1 (6 bases). Trimming removed 4 bases from V and 6 bases from J, with 17 bases in between. CDR3 size: 15 residues. CDR1 and CDR2 (germline): SGHKS, YYEKEE (reference sequence).

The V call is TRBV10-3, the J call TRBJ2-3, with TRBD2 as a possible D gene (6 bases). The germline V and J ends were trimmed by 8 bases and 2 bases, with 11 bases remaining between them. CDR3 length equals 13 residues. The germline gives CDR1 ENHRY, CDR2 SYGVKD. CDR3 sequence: CAIGGRDTDTQYF. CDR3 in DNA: TGTGCCATCGGCGGGCGGGACACAGATACGCAGTATTTT.

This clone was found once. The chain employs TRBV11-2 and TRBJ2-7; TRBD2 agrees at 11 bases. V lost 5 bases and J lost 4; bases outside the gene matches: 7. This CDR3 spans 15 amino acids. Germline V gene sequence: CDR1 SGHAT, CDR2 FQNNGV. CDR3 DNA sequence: TGTGCCAGCAGCGAAACTAGCGGGAGCCCGTACGAGCAGTACTTC. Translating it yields CASSETSGSPYEQYF.

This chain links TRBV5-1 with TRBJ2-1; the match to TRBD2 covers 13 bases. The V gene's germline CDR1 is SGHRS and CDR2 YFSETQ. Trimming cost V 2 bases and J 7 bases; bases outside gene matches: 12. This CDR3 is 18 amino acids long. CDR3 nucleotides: TGCGCCAGCAGCTTAAGGTTCGCCGGGACTAGCGGGATTAATGAGCAGTTCTTC. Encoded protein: CASSLRFAGTSGINEQFF.